These 23 T cell receptor beta chains share one sample of origin, sequenced in a study of CD4+ T cells in melanoma. The table came from immunoSEQ multiplex PCR; TCRdb's copy has only in-frame clones and leaves some out. The sample has about 54,000 clones; 55% to 75% are singletons. Sequencing was performed on tumor tissue. These receptor sequences come from a human donor with melanoma.

J is TRBJ1-1 and V is TRBV10-1; possible D gene TRBD1, 6 bases. The CDR3 contains 14 residues. Per germline, CDR1 WNHNN and CDR2 SYGVQD (reference sequence). V was cut by 8 bases and J by 6 bases, with 19 bases left in between. CDR3 protein: CASREDSFGAEAFF. The CDR3 DNA reads TGCGCCAGCCGAGAGGACAGTTTTGGGGCTGAAGCTTTCTTT.

As to this clone: Additional DNA sequences in this sample encode the identical CDR3. The chain joins TRBV6-5 to TRBJ1-5, with unresolved D. The CDR3 length is 13 residues. In germline, CDR1 is MNHEY, CDR2 SVGAGI. V was pared by 0 bases and J by 2 bases, with 2 bases between. CDR3 nucleotide sequence: TGTGCCAGCAGTTACTCACGCAATCAGCCCCAGCATTTT. It encodes CASSYSRNQPQHF.

J is TRBJ1-1 and V is TRBV7-3, with D perhaps matching TRBD1 (6 bases). CDR3 length: 15 residues. Germline CDR1 reads SGHTA; CDR2 reads FQGTGA. Trimming removed 5 bases at V and 1 base at J, with 14 bases between. CDR3 bases: TGTGCCAGCAGCCCCGGGGGCCGGGGGAACACTGAAGCTTTCTTT. Protein: CASSPGGRGNTEAFF.

The rearrangement joins TRBV30 to TRBJ2-7; no firm D call. The germline gives CDR1 GTSNPN, CDR2 SVGIG (reference sequence). Trimming stripped 0 bases from V and 1 base from J, with 7 bases between. The length of the CDR3 is 13 residues. In DNA form, the CDR3 reads TGTGCCTGGAGTGTCGGGCAGTCCTACGAGCAGTACTTC. Protein product: CAWSVGQSYEQYF. Full variable domain (remainder filled in from reference TRBV30 and TRBJ2-7): SQTIHQWPATLVQPVGSPLSLECTVEGTSNPNLYWYRQAAGRGLQLLFYSVGIGQISSEVPQNLSASRPQDRQFILSSKKLLLSDSGFYLCAWSVGQSYEQYFGPGTRLTVT.

The chain couples TRBV9 to TRBJ2-5, with D unresolved. Germline V CDR1 and CDR2: SGDLS, YYNGEE. CDR3 length equals 13 residues. The V end was cut by 0 bases, the J end by 5 bases, with 8 bases between. The CDR3 loop is CASSVVAQETQYF. CDR3 bases: TGTGCCAGCAGCGTAGTAGCCCAGGAGACCCAGTACTTC.

The V gene is TRBV6-1, the J gene TRBJ2-7; D is possibly TRBD2 (6 bases). Per germline, CDR1 MNHNS and CDR2 SASEGT. CDR3 length equals 14 residues. V lost 4 bases, J lost 5 bases, and 15 bases lay in between. CDR3 nucleotides: TGTGCCAGCAGTGGGCGGACTAAGAACGACGAGCAGTACTTC. Protein product: CASSGRTKNDEQYF.

V usage is TRBV5-1 and J usage is TRBJ2-1, with 11 positions matching TRBD2. The CDR3 runs 17 residues. V was pared by 3 bases and J by 0 bases, with 5 bases of the junction left unmatched. Germline V gene lookup returns CDR1 SGHRS and CDR2 YFSETQ. The CDR3 region is CASSSRLAGPSYNEQFF. In DNA form, the CDR3 reads TGCGCCAGCAGCTCCAGACTAGCGGGGCCCTCCTACAATGAGCAGTTCTTC.

By share, this clone ranks as medium-sized (0.01 to 0.1%). The chain recombines TRBV14 with TRBJ1-2; TRBD1 aligns across 9 bases. Germline assignment: CDR1 SGHDN and CDR2 FVKESK. This CDR3 region has 18 residues. V shed 4 bases, J shed 4 bases, and the junction held 16 bases outside the gene matches. CDR3 sequence: CASSPPRTGATVGYGYTF. The CDR3 DNA is TGTGCCAGCAGCCCCCCCCGGACAGGGGCCACCGTCGGCTATGGCTACACCTTC.

The rearrangement joins TRBV7-2 to TRBJ2-1; D is perhaps TRBD2 (5 bases). The CDR3 consists of 15 residues. V shed 0 bases and J shed 3 bases, with 9 bases lying between them. Germline V gene data show CDR1 as SGHTA and CDR2 as FQGNSA. The CDR3 region has the DNA TGTGCCAGCAGCTTAGCGGAGGCTAGCTACAATGAGCAGTTCTTC. Translating gives CASSLAEASYNEQFF.

The chain joins TRBV4-3 to TRBJ2-7; D is uncertain. This CDR3 has 14 amino acids. V lost 0 bases, J lost 5 bases, and 11 bases lay in between. Germline V CDR1 and CDR2: LGHNA, YSLEER. The DNA of the CDR3 is TGCGCCAGCAGCCAAGAACTTGGTAGGAACGAGCAGTACTTC. Protein product: CASSQELGRNEQYF.

A single count supports this clone. The chain couples TRBV9 to TRBJ2-3; 9 bases fit TRBD2. CDR3 length: 15 residues. Germline V lookup: CDR1 SGDLS, CDR2 YYNGEE. The V gene end was trimmed by 3 bases and the J gene end by 1 base; junction bases not matched to a gene: 3. The CDR3 nucleotides are TGTGCCAGCAGCGCATCTAGCGGGGGCACAGATACGCAGTATTTT. Translation: CASSASSGGTDTQYF.

This clone came up once. The chain links TRBV4-2 to TRBJ2-6, with TRBD2 as a possible D gene (6 bases). The V and J ends lost 2 bases and 0 bases respectively, with 11 bases between them. This CDR3 has 17 amino acids. Per the germline V gene, CDR1 is LGHNA and CDR2 is YNFKEQ. For the CDR3, the DNA is TGTGCCAGCAGCCAACCCGGGACTGGCTCTGGGGCCAACGTCCTGACTTTC. Amino acid sequence: CASSQPGTGSGANVLTF.

The rearrangement uses TRBV28 and TRBJ1-6; 7 positions agree with TRBD1. After removal of 3 bases from V and 6 bases from J, the junction contained 14 bases not matched to a gene. The CDR3 is 18 amino acids. CDR1 and CDR2 (germline): MDHEN, SYDVKM. This CDR3 is CASSFIPLQGPVNSPLHF. CDR3 in DNA: TGTGCCAGCAGTTTTATCCCATTACAGGGGCCTGTTAATTCACCCCTCCACTTT.

This chain's CDR3 is CAQGLPRTDTQYF. CDR3 DNA sequence: TGTGCCCAGGGCCTTCCCCGCACAGATACGCAGTATTTT. This chain links TRBV30 with TRBJ2-3; tentatively, D is TRBD1 (5 bases). The CDR3 is 13 amino acids. Deletions cut 8 bases from V and 1 base from J, with 13 bases between. Per germline, CDR1 GTSNPN and CDR2 SVGIG (reference sequence). The full variable domain, its missing parts supplied by reference TRBV30 and TRBJ2-3, is SQTIHQWPATLVQPVGSPLSLECTVEGTSNPNLYWYRQAAGRGLQLLFYSVGIGQISSEVPQNLSASRPQDRQFILSSKKLLLSDSGFYLCAQGLPRTDTQYFGPGTRLTVL.

The chain couples TRBV7-2 to TRBJ2-1; D gene ambiguous. Germline CDR1 reads SGHTA; CDR2 reads FQGNSA. V shed 4 bases and J shed 2 bases, with 6 bases lying between them. This CDR3 is built from 13 residues. The CDR3 region is CASSSSTYNEQFF. DNA for the CDR3: TGTGCCAGCAGCTCTTCCACCTACAATGAGCAGTTCTTC.

The chain employs TRBV2 and TRBJ1-1; 7 bases match TRBD1. Germline loops: CDR1 SNHLY, CDR2 FYNNEI. With V trimmed by 4 bases and J by 4 bases, 12 bases remained unmatched. This CDR3 comprises 16 residues. This CDR3 reads CASSVHRRQGGTEAFF. The CDR3 nucleotides read TGTGCCAGCAGTGTACACCGACGACAGGGAGGCACTGAAGCTTTCTTT.

This clone was picked up one time. CDR3 loop: CASSLLSQNTEAFF. The CDR3 DNA sequence: TGCGCCAGCAGCTTGCTCAGCCAGAACACTGAAGCTTTCTTT. V usage is TRBV5-1 and J usage is TRBJ1-1, with D uncertain. The CDR3 consists of 14 residues. Germline V gene sequence: CDR1 SGHRS, CDR2 YFSETQ. V dropped 1 base and J dropped 1 base, with 8 bases sitting between them.

This clone was detected once. The chain joins TRBV9 to TRBJ2-7; D may match TRBD1 or TRBD2 (5 bases each). The ends were cut back, 0 bases at V and 6 bases at J, with 10 bases in the middle. CDR1 SGDLS and CDR2 YYNGEE come from the germline V gene. This CDR3 is built from 13 residues. DNA for the CDR3: TGTGCCAGCAGCGTAGTACCGGGGACCGAGCAGTACTTC. It translates to CASSVVPGTEQYF.

The chain recombines TRBV6-6 with TRBJ1-6; unclear D gene. Germline CDR1 MNHNY, CDR2 SVGAGI (reference sequence). Trimming removed 5 bases at V and 2 bases at J, with 7 bases between. This CDR3 has 14 residues. The CDR3 loop is CASSLGTYNSPLHF. The CDR3 DNA follows: TGTGCCAGCAGTCTGGGCACCTATAATTCACCCCTCCACTTT.

The CDR3 coding sequence is TGTGCCAGCAAGGACAGGGGAGCCCCTGAAGCTTTCTTT. Encoded protein: CASKDRGAPEAFF. The chain uses TRBV2 and TRBJ1-1; 9 nucleotides agree with TRBD1. This CDR3 is 13 amino acids long. V shed 7 bases, J shed 6 bases, and the junction held 6 bases outside the gene matches. Germline V lookup: CDR1 SNHLY, CDR2 FYNNEI.

On this clone itself: The likely explanation is a read error, given a far larger clone one base away. The sample contains more than one DNA sequence encoding this CDR3. The chain carries TRBV9 and TRBJ2-5, with 7 bases matching TRBD2. This CDR3 region has 12 residues. V dropped 3 bases and J dropped 4; count of bases not matched to a gene: 0. In germline, CDR1 is SGDLS, CDR2 YYNGEE. The CDR3 here is CASSGGGETQYF. The CDR3 DNA follows: TGTGCCAGCAGCGGGGGGGGAGAGACCCAGTACTTC.

The chain employs TRBV5-1 and TRBJ1-1; D may be TRBD1 (5 bases). CDR1 and CDR2 (germline): SGHRS, YFSETQ. The CDR3 totals 12 residues. The germline V and J ends were trimmed by 0 bases and 5 bases, with 5 bases remaining between them. In nucleotides, the CDR3 is TGCGCCAGCAGCTTGGGACAGACTGAAGCTTTCTTT. Translated: CASSLGQTEAFF.

The chain has TRBV2 and TRBJ2-5; D gene ambiguous. The CDR3 extends over 11 amino acids. V was clipped by 9 bases and J by 2 bases, with 7 bases between them. Germline lookup yields CDR1 SNHLY and CDR2 FYNNEI. In DNA form, the CDR3 reads TGTGCCAGTCAATTACAAGAGACCCAGTACTTC. Translating it yields CASQLQETQYF.